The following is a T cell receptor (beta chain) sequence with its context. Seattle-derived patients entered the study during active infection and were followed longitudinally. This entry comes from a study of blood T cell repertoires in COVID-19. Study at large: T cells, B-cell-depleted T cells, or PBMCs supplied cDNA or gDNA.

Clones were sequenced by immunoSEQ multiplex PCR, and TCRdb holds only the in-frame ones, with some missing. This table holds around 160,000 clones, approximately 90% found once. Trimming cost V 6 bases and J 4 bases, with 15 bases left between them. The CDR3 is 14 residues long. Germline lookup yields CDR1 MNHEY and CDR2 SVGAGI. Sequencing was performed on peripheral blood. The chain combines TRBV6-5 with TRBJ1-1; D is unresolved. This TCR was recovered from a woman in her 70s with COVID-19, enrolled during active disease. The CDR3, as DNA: TGTGCCAGCAGCCGAGGACTCCCCTCCACTGAAGCTTTCTTT. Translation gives CASSRGLPSTEAFF.